The 18 T cell receptor beta chains listed next were all sequenced from one sample in a study of beta chain features in type 1 diabetes. Regarding the study as a whole: Moderate but significant shortening of TCRB CDR3s was recorded in all four CD4+ subsets from Type 1 diabetes patients.

Reverse transcribing all isolated RNA meant expressed TCRB transcripts were sequenced. The data were produced by immunoSEQ multiplex PCR, yet TCRdb's version contains in-frame clones alone and is incomplete. The table has a few hundred thousand clones, 15% seen once. These receptors are not linked to any known antigen. Material for sequencing was naive CD4+ T cells from blood. The source is a man aged 18 to 35 with type 1 diabetes.

V and J are TRBV5-1 and TRBJ1-2; 7 bases agree with TRBD1. CDR1 is SGHRS, CDR2 YFSETQ, per germline. The V gene end was trimmed by 0 bases and the J gene end by 5 bases; junction bases not matched to a gene: 4. The CDR3 is 14 amino acids. The CDR3 reads CASSLGQGNYGYTF. The CDR3 DNA reads as TGCGCCAGCAGCTTGGGACAGGGTAATTATGGCTACACCTTC.

The chain links TRBV5-1 to TRBJ1-5; 8 positions agree with TRBD1. The CDR3 totals 14 residues. Germline-derived CDR1 and CDR2 are SGHRS and YFSETQ. The V segment lost 7 bases and the J segment 3 bases; nucleotides outside the gene matches: 6. CDR3 in DNA: TGCGCCAGCCTCGGACAGGGATACAATCAGCCCCAGCATTTT. It translates to CASLGQGYNQPQHF.

The V and J genes are TRBV4-1 and TRBJ1-2, with D hard to call. Between the trimmed V and J ends, which lost 1 base and 4 bases, there was a span of 13 bases. The CDR3 consists of 15 residues. Germline V gene lookup returns CDR1 MGHRA and CDR2 YSYEKL. Here the CDR3 DNA reads TGCGCCAGCAGCCAAGTAGGCGGGCTCGGCTATGGCTACACCTTC. Protein: CASSQVGGLGYGYTF.

The chain recombines TRBV5-4 with TRBJ2-3; the D is unclear. Trimming took off 4 bases at V and 1 base at J, with 10 bases between the two ends. Germline values: CDR1 SGHNT, CDR2 YYREEE (reference sequence). The CDR3 runs 14 residues. The CDR3 DNA is TGTGCCAGCAGCGCGGAGCCGGGCACAGATACGCAGTATTTT. This translates into CASSAEPGTDTQYF.

The chain is built from TRBV18 and TRBJ2-2; a weak D match, TRBD1 (6 bases). Per the germline V gene, CDR1 is KGHSH and CDR2 is LQKENI. Trimming took 2 bases from V and 14 from J, leaving 9 bases between them. The CDR3 totals 11 residues. CDR3 loop: CASSPLDRLFF. CDR3 in DNA: TGTGCCAGCTCACCATTGGACAGACTGTTTTTT.

V usage is TRBV21-1 and J usage is TRBJ1-2; the table's D call of TRBD1 was not tested on the DNA. TRBV21-1 represents a pseudogene. The CDR3 consists of 9 residues. CDR3 in DNA: TGTGCCAGCGGGACAGGGGGGTCATTC. This sequence encodes CASGTGGSF.

This clone came up a few times. The rearrangement joins TRBV5-1 to TRBJ2-7, with D tentatively TRBD2 (7 bases). The CDR3 extends over 16 amino acids. In germline, CDR1 is SGHRS, CDR2 YFSETQ. V was clipped by 2 bases and J by 4 bases, with 19 bases between them. This CDR3 reads CASSLISGGRRYEQYF. The DNA for the CDR3 is TGCGCCAGCAGCTTAATCTCCGGGGGGCGCAGGTACGAGCAGTACTTC.

J is TRBJ2-7 and V is TRBV4-1; 7 positions agree with TRBD1. The germline V gene encodes CDR1 MGHRA and CDR2 YSYEKL. The J segment lost 3 bases and the V segment lost 4 bases, leaving 3 bases of the junction unmatched. This CDR3 has 13 amino acids. The CDR3 reads CASSPNRGYEQYF. The CDR3 DNA reads as TGCGCCAGCAGCCCGAACAGGGGCTACGAGCAGTACTTC.

V usage is TRBV30 and J usage is TRBJ2-5, with D possibly being TRBD2 (7 bases). The CDR3 consists of 15 residues. V was pared by 0 bases and J by 4 bases, with 15 bases between. Germline CDR1 reads GTSNPN; CDR2 reads SVGIG (reference sequence). The DNA for the CDR3 is TGTGCCTGGAGTGTACCGCGCGGGGGCGCAGAGACCCAGTACTTC. Translation gives CAWSVPRGGAETQYF.

With regard to this clone: In the same sample, other DNA sequences code for this CDR3. The rearrangement uses TRBV5-4 and TRBJ2-1; TRBD2 agrees at 11 bases. The CDR3 is made up of 15 amino acids. The trim removed 4 bases at V and 3 bases at J, leaving 3 bases unmatched. Germline assignment: CDR1 SGHNT and CDR2 YYREEE (reference sequence). DNA for the CDR3: TGTGCCAGCAGCCCTGGACTAGCGGGCTACAATGAGCAGTTCTTC. It specifies CASSPGLAGYNEQFF.

This clone was recorded a few times. The chain uses TRBV9 and TRBJ1-1; possibly TRBD1 for D (5 bases). This CDR3 comprises 15 residues. Looked up from germline, CDR1 is SGDLS and CDR2 is YYNGEE. The V end lost 3 bases, the J end lost 0 bases, and 12 bases lay between the germline ends. The CDR3 DNA sequence: TGTGCCAGCAGCGCCAGACAGAGTATGAACACTGAAGCTTTCTTT. Encoded protein: CASSARQSMNTEAFF.

The chain uses TRBV28 and TRBJ2-1; 8 nucleotides align to TRBD2. The V and J ends lost 2 bases and 6 bases, in that order; junction bases with no gene match: 9. The CDR3 spans 16 residues. Germline values: CDR1 MDHEN, CDR2 SYDVKM. The CDR3 region is CASSLVASGSVNEQFF. The CDR3 DNA reads as TGTGCCAGCAGTTTAGTGGCCAGCGGGAGTGTCAATGAGCAGTTCTTC.

This chain links TRBV29-1 with TRBJ2-5; tentative D call: TRBD1 (6 bases). Germline V gene lookup returns CDR1 SQVTM and CDR2 ANQGSEA. The CDR3 contains 12 residues. V was clipped by 6 bases and J by 2 bases, with 10 bases between them. The CDR3 DNA reads as TGCAGCGTCTGGGGGCATCAAGAGACCCAGTACTTC. Amino acid sequence: CSVWGHQETQYF. Full variable domain (rest looked up from reference TRBV29-1 and TRBJ2-5): SAVISQKPSRDICQRGTSLTIQCQVDSQVTMMFWYRQQPGQSLTLIATANQGSEATYESGFVIDKFPISRPNLTFSTLTVSNMSPEDSSIYLCSVWGHQETQYFGPGTRLLVL.

This chain connects TRBV27 to TRBJ2-3; 10 bases fit TRBD2. V trimming: 0 bases; J trimming: 2 bases; junction bases outside the gene matches: 5. The CDR3 totals 17 residues. CDR1 is MNHEY, CDR2 SMNVEV, per germline (reference sequence). Written as DNA, the CDR3 is TGTGCCAGCAGTTTATCGAGGACTAGCGGAGACACAGATACGCAGTATTTT. This sequence encodes CASSLSRTSGDTDTQYF.

This clone has more than one count but fewer than ten. The V gene is TRBV20-1, the J gene TRBJ2-5; no clear D. The length of the CDR3 is 11 residues. Trimming took off 3 bases at V and 5 bases at J, with 7 bases between the two ends. Germline loops: CDR1 DFQATT, CDR2 SNEGSKA (reference sequence). This CDR3 reads CSASDQETQYF. DNA for the CDR3: TGCAGTGCTAGTGATCAGGAGACCCAGTACTTC.

V and J are TRBV29-1 and TRBJ2-3; TRBD1 might be the D (6 bases). Trimming removed 1 base from V and 0 bases from J, with 14 bases in between. CDR1 and CDR2 from the germline V gene are SQVTM and ANQGSEA. The CDR3 runs to 16 residues. The CDR3 reads CSVEVAGTSSTDTQYF. The CDR3 bases are TGCAGCGTTGAAGTAGCCGGGACATCAAGCACAGATACGCAGTATTTT.

This clone was detected a few times. J is TRBJ1-2 and V is TRBV18; TRBD1 is a possible D gene (5 bases). There are 13 residues in the CDR3. The V gene's germline CDR1 is KGHSH and CDR2 LQKENI. With 4 bases removed from V and 8 bases from J, the gap between germline ends came to 14 bases. The CDR3 is CASSLTTGEGYTF. CDR3 coding DNA: TGTGCCAGCTCACTGACCACGGGGGAGGGCTACACCTTC.

This clone showed up just a few times. This rearrangement joins TRBV4-1 to TRBJ2-5; D gene ambiguous. Per the germline V gene, CDR1 is MGHRA and CDR2 is YSYEKL. The CDR3 consists of 13 residues. Deletions cut 3 bases from V and 5 bases from J, with 10 bases between. The CDR3: CASSQVPVETQYF. The CDR3 DNA reads TGCGCCAGCAGCCAGGTCCCAGTGGAGACCCAGTACTTC.